These 8 T cell receptor beta chains originate from one sample sequenced in a study of regulatory T cells in long-lasting Graves disease. Time point in this sample: persistent/refractory GD, antithyroid drugs over 5 years with positive TRAb. From PBMCs, RNA was extracted and then used to make the TCR library. Building the TCR beta libraries relied on iRepertoire HTBI primers, and CDR3 regions underwent Arm-PCR. TCRdb re-called the multiplex PCR reads with MiXCR, one entry per CDR3 protein. The sample lists about 470,000 distinct CDR3 sequences, about 20% occurring once. Here the sequenced sample was peripheral blood mononuclear cells (PBMCs), taken when the disease was refractory, from a patient treated with antithyroid drugs. These receptors were collected from a female donor with Graves disease.

Many counts were recorded for this clonotype. This chain links TRBV5-6 with TRBJ2-5; tentative D call: TRBD1 (5 bases). Trimming left V 5 bases short and J 3 bases short, with 11 bases between. This CDR3 spans 13 amino acids. CDR1 is SGHDT, CDR2 YYEEEE, per germline. The CDR3 spells CASRRQWEETQYF. The CDR3 bases are TGTGCCAGCAGACGACAGTGGGAAGAGACCCAGTACTTC. The entire variable domain, with the rest obtained from reference TRBV5-6 and TRBJ2-5, is as follows: DAGVTQSPTHLIKTRGQQVTLRCSPKSGHDTVSWYQQALGQGPQFIFQYYEEEERQRGNFPDRFSGHQFPNYSSELNVNALLLGDSALYLCASRRQWEETQYFGPGTRLLVL.

As regards this clonotype: The CDR3 carries no conserved terminal phenylalanine or tryptophan, so it likely arises from a read error. The chain recombines TRBV30 with TRBJ2-7; D is unclear. The germline CDR1 and CDR2 sequences are GTSNPN and SVGIG (reference sequence). V shed 3 bases and J shed 7 bases, with 19 bases lying between them. CDR3 length: 14 residues. CDR3 DNA sequence: TGTGCCTGGAGGACCGACTTGAGCTACGAAGAGCAGTACCTC. This translates into CAWRTDLSYEEQYL.

This clonotype showed up many times. CDR3 nucleotide sequence: TGTGCCAGCAGGGACAGGGGTCGTAGCAATCAGCCCCAGCATTTT. Residues: CASRDRGRSNQPQHF. The V gene is TRBV28, the J gene TRBJ1-5; 9 bases are a match to TRBD1. The length of the CDR3 is 15 residues. With V trimmed by 6 bases and J by 0 bases, 3 bases remained unmatched. The germline V gene encodes CDR1 MDHEN and CDR2 SYDVKM.

This clonotype was observed at least ten times. The chain carries TRBV11-1 and TRBJ2-2, with D possibly TRBD2 on 5 matching bases. CDR3 length: 15 residues. The V gene's germline CDR1 is SGHAT and CDR2 FQDESV (reference sequence). Trimming cost V 1 base and J 7 bases, with 13 bases left between them. The CDR3 bases are TGTGCCAGCAGCTTAGTACCGGGAACTAGCGGGGAGCTGTTTTTT. Encoded protein: CASSLVPGTSGELFF.

This clonotype was detected only a few times. The chain has TRBV5-5 and TRBJ2-2, with D unclear. The CDR3 contains 16 residues. Germline values: CDR1 SGHKS, CDR2 YYEKEE (reference sequence). V dropped 0 bases and J dropped 0 bases, with 9 bases sitting between them. The CDR3 reads CASSLVILSNTGELFF. The CDR3 bases are TGTGCCAGCAGCTTGGTTATCCTGTCGAACACCGGGGAGCTGTTTTTT.

The chain recombines TRBV5-5 with TRBJ2-5, with D possibly being TRBD2 (5 bases). This CDR3 is 13 amino acids long. The V and J ends lost 6 bases and 3 bases respectively, with 12 bases between them. Looked up from germline, CDR1 is SGHKS and CDR2 is YYEKEE (reference sequence). The CDR3 nucleotides are TGTGCCAGCAAAGAGGTCGGGGAAGAGACCCAGTACTTC. Protein sequence: CASKEVGEETQYF.

The J gene is TRBJ2-4, the V gene TRBV5-4; 7 bases map to TRBD2. CDR3 length equals 15 residues. The V gene end was trimmed by 0 bases and the J gene end by 6 bases; junction bases not matched to a gene: 6. Germline CDR1 SGHNT, CDR2 YYREEE (reference sequence). In DNA form, the CDR3 reads TGTGCCAGCAGCTTGGTGGCGGGAGTAGCAAACATTCAGTACTTC. Translating it yields CASSLVAGVANIQYF.

This clonotype was recorded many times. The chain uses TRBV29-1 and TRBJ2-5, with D possibly being TRBD1 or TRBD2 (5 bases each). The CDR3 is made up of 13 amino acids. Germline loops: CDR1 SQVTM, CDR2 ANQGSEA. The V and J ends lost 0 bases and 5 bases respectively, with 10 bases between them. CDR3 region: CSVEEGTRETQYF. The CDR3 bases are TGCAGCGTTGAAGAAGGGACGAGGGAGACCCAGTACTTC.